This T cell receptor beta chain was profiled in a study of blood T cell repertoires in COVID-19. Study at large: Donors in the United States, Italy and Spain gave samples during acute or convalescent COVID-19. The analysed material was cDNA or gDNA that came from T cells, B-cell-depleted T cells, or PBMCs.

Methods used by the authors: The assay estimated nucleated cells by amplifying reference gene primers. TCRdb's copy holds only in-frame clones and misses some; the assay was immunoSEQ multiplex PCR. The DNA was the basis for D and trimming; V, J and clone size are from that table. This table has roughly 240,000 clones, approximately 86% appearing once. V was cut by 4 bases and J by 1 base, with 4 bases left in between. The CDR3 has 12 amino acids. Germline V gene data show CDR1 as LGHDT and CDR2 as YNNKEL (reference sequence). Sequenced sample: peripheral blood. The chain combines TRBV3-1 (or the pseudogene TRBV3-2) with TRBJ2-5; D remains ambiguous. The source is a woman in her twenties or thirties who had recovered from COVID-19. CDR3 bases: TGTGCCAGCAGCCCTTTCCAAGAGACCCAGTACTTC. As protein: CASSPFQETQYF.